Listed below are T cell receptor beta chains from one sample, sequenced in a study of T cell repertoires in cytomegalovirus infection. TCRdb redid the calling of the reads with MiXCR, one entry per CDR3 protein. The sample holds 650,000 to 900,000 distinct CDR3 sequences, approximately 29% seen once. These TCRs' antigens remain unknown. The sample in question was cultured CD8+ T cells from PBMCs, obtained from culture after CMV antigen stimulation. Every receptor here comes from a human donor in good health (CMV status not recorded). Some clones in this sample may be carry-over from other donors' samples. Each CDR3 is given with its conserved first and last residue. D genes are given only for firm matches.

length,D,J,V,CDR3
17,TRBD1,TRBJ1-1,TRBV7-6,CASSGLPGQGIHTEAFF
15,NA,TRBJ1-4,TRBV13,CASSLLEATNEKLFF
11,NA,TRBJ1-4,TRBV12-3/TRBV12-4,CATGTAGKLFF
13,NA,TRBJ1-5,TRBV6-1,CASRMDSNQPQHF
16,TRBD1,TRBJ2-3,TRBV5-1,CASSSGQASSTDTQYF
15,NA,TRBJ1-5,TRBV6-2/TRBV6-3,CASSTPGISNQPQHF
16,TRBD1,TRBJ1-5,TRBV4-1,CASSPKAGTGQQPQHF
15,NA,TRBJ1-1,TRBV6-1,CASSHKRKPNTEAFF
20,TRBD1,TRBJ2-6,TRBV11-2,CASTVLERMTGRLWANVLTF
14,NA,TRBJ1-2,TRBV7-9,CASSLASENYGYTF
11,TRBD1,TRBJ1-2,TRBV9,CASSVRDRVAF
14,NA,TRBJ1-1,TRBV6-1,CASSEVSANTEAFF
16,NA,TRBJ1-6,TRBV6-6,CANISHPSSYNSPLHF
17,TRBD1,TRBJ2-7,TRBV27,CASSPSWGDRSSYEQYF
17,TRBD1,TRBJ1-1,TRBV4-1,CASSPLGSTGGYTEAFF
14,NA,TRBJ1-1,TRBV28,CASSFHRTNTEAFF
16,TRBD2,TRBJ2-1,TRBV19,CASSISGGVSYNEQFF
15,NA,TRBJ1-6,TRBV7-2,CASSLDLGQNSPLHF
12,NA,TRBJ1-1,TRBV25-1,CASSDLMKEAFF
17,TRBD2,TRBJ2-7,TRBV20-1,CSAGGLAGRVLLYEQYF
16,TRBD1,TRBJ1-2,TRBV7-9,CASSLGIGQALYGYTF
13,NA,TRBJ2-3,TRBV11-2,CASSSSGHLTQYF
17,NA,TRBJ1-5,TRBV12-5,CASGFSGHQAGNQPQHF
15,TRBD2,TRBJ2-1,TRBV6-2/TRBV6-3,CASSYALAGYNEQFF
12,NA,TRBJ2-7,TRBV7-9,CASSVLAYEQYF
15,TRBD1,TRBJ1-1,TRBV7-9,CASSHRDRGRTEAFF
15,TRBD1,TRBJ2-1,TRBV20-1,CSARDRQGGYNEQFF
13,TRBD1,TRBJ1-2,TRBV20-1,CSARGQPDYGYTF
17,TRBD1,TRBJ1-2,TRBV3-1,CASSQGWGQGDHSGYTF
15,NA,TRBJ1-5,TRBV15,CATSRDRRGNQPQHF
14,NA,TRBJ2-1,TRBV29-1,CSAGRLSSYNEQFF
14,NA,TRBJ1-1,TRBV7-8,CASSIAGDNTEAFF
16,NA,TRBJ1-1,TRBV20-1,CSARAGVSTANTEAFF
17,TRBD1,TRBJ1-3,TRBV4-2,CASSMGTGFRSGNTIYF
14,TRBD1,TRBJ1-2,TRBV20-1,CSARDRGRGYGYTF
18,TRBD2,TRBJ2-1,TRBV11-2,CANSLTAGGYSSYNEQFF
15,NA,TRBJ1-2,TRBV7-9,CASSFRRGVDYGYTF
14,TRBD2,TRBJ2-7,TRBV27,CASSISGGAYEQYF
15,TRBD1,TRBJ1-2,TRBV25-1,CASTPAGTGNYGYTF
15,NA,TRBJ1-5,TRBV27,CASARGFDFRQPQHF
15,NA,TRBJ1-2,TRBV7-8,CASSLKAGNHYGYTF
15,NA,TRBJ1-2,TRBV19,CASLGRAEANYGYTF
14,NA,TRBJ1-2,TRBV28,CASSLGPRNYGYTF
16,NA,TRBJ2-6,TRBV7-4,CASSPGSNSGANVLTF
15,NA,TRBJ2-3,TRBV14,CASSHFRTATDTQYF
13,NA,TRBJ1-1,TRBV25-1,CASSENSNTEAFF
18,TRBD1,TRBJ1-5,TRBV20-1,CSARERTGEVLVNQPQHF